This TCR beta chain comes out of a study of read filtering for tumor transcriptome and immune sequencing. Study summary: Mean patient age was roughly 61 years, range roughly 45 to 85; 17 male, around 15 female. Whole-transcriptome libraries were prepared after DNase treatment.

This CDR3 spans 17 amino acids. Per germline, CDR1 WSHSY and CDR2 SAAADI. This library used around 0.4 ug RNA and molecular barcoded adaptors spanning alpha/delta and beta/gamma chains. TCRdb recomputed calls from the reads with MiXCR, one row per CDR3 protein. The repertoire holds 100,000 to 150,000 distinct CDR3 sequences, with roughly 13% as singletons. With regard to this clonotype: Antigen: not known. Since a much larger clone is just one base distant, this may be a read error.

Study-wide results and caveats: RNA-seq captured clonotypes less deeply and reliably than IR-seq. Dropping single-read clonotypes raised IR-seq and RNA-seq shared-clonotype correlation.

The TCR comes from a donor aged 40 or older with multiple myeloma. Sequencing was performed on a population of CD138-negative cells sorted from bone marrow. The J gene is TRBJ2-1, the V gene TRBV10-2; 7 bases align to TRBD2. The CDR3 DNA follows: TGTGCCATCGGTGAAGGCGGAGCGGGGAGCTCCTACAATGAGCAGTTCTTC. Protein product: CAIGEGGAGSSYNEQFF.